This TCR beta chain comes out of a study of T cells in Graves' hyperthyroidism and ophthalmopathy. Findings of the study overall: The model forecast ophthalmopathy, anticipating it by a median roughly 6.5 months before onset.

What was amplified from RNA transcripts were TCR beta CDR3 regions. First-round RT-PCR of the TCR CDR3 relied on the HTBI primer set. Via MiXCR, TCRdb re-called the multiplex PCR reads, giving one row per CDR3 protein. The table has roughly 710,000 distinct CDR3 sequences, around a third seen once. Germline CDR1 DFQATT, CDR2 SNEGSKA (reference sequence). This CDR3 contains 16 residues. Unmatched junction bases numbered 11, after V lost 3 bases and J lost 4 bases. This clonotype was counted a few times. As yet, its antigen is unknown. The sample consisted of blood. The V and J genes are TRBV20-1 and TRBJ1-3; TRBD1 matches 8 bases. This TCR derives from a woman aged 40 to 55 with Graves' hyperthyroidism. For the CDR3, the DNA is TGCAGTGCTAGGGGTATCAGGGGGCTATCGGGAAACACCATATATTTT. Its translation is CSARGIRGLSGNTIYF.